The rows below give T cell receptor beta chains drawn from one sample of a study of T cells in Graves' hyperthyroidism and ophthalmopathy. A single record per CDR3 protein comes from TCRdb applying MiXCR to the multiplex PCR reads. This table has under 450,000 distinct CDR3 sequences, about 17% appearing once. The specimen was blood. All receptors come from a woman aged 25-40 years with Graves' hyperthyroidism that later progressed to Graves' ophthalmopathy. Both conserved end residues are part of each CDR3. D genes are given only for firm matches. Clone sizes are given selectively: once, few, many, or a class where the clone is expanded.

CDR3 DNA: TGTCCCAGCAGCTTGGTTGATGGGGGACTCCACTTT; CDR3 protein: CPSSLVDGGLHF; clone size: once; J gene: TRBJ1-6; D gene: .; V gene: TRBV5-4
CDR3 DNA: TGTGCCAGCAGTTCCCTCGGGACAGCTGGAAACACCATATATTTT; CDR3 protein: CASSSLGTAGNTIYF; clone size: .; J gene: TRBJ1-3; D gene: TRBD1; V gene: TRBV6-9
CDR3 DNA: TGTGCCAGCAGTTACCCACTAAATAGAGCCAAAAACATTCAGTACTTC; CDR3 protein: CASSYPLNRAKNIQYF; clone size: few; J gene: TRBJ2-4; D gene: .; V gene: TRBV6-5
CDR3 DNA: TGTGCCAGCAGTGAAGCCCACGCCTCCGATGGGGCCAACGTCCTGACTTTC; CDR3 protein: CASSEAHASDGANVLTF; clone size: few; J gene: TRBJ2-6; D gene: .; V gene: TRBV6-1
CDR3 DNA: TGTGCCAGCAGTCCCGTCCCCCAGGGCTCCGGGGAGCTGTTTTTT; CDR3 protein: CASSPVPQGSGELFF; clone size: many; J gene: TRBJ2-2; D gene: .; V gene: TRBV12-3/TRBV12-4
CDR3 DNA: TGTGCCAGCAGTGCCCCTAGCGGGGGGGACCAAGAGACCCAGTACTTC; CDR3 protein: CASSAPSGGDQETQYF; clone size: many; J gene: TRBJ2-5; D gene: TRBD2; V gene: TRBV28
CDR3 DNA: TGCAGTGCTAGAGATCGAAGGGACGAGCAGTACTTC; CDR3 protein: CSARDRRDEQYF; clone size: .; J gene: TRBJ2-7; D gene: .; V gene: TRBV20-1
CDR3 DNA: TGTGCCAGCAGCCGCGTCTCCGGGACAGCTACCGGGGAGCTGTTTTTT; CDR3 protein: CASSRVSGTATGELFF; clone size: few; J gene: TRBJ2-2; D gene: TRBD1; V gene: TRBV7-9
CDR3 DNA: TGCAGTGCTAGAGATGGCAGCGGATCCACAGATACGCAGTATTTT; CDR3 protein: CSARDGSGSTDTQYF; clone size: many; J gene: TRBJ2-3; D gene: .; V gene: TRBV20-1
CDR3 DNA: TGCAGCGTTGTTGGGACAAACACAGATACGCAGTATTTT; CDR3 protein: CSVVGTNTDTQYF; clone size: .; J gene: TRBJ2-3; D gene: .; V gene: TRBV29-1
CDR3 DNA: TGTGCCAGCTCACCAGTGCTAGCGGGAGGTCTGTCCGGGGAGCTGTTTTTT; CDR3 protein: CASSPVLAGGLSGELFF; clone size: few; J gene: TRBJ2-2; D gene: TRBD2; V gene: TRBV18
CDR3 DNA: TGTGCCAGCAGCCAAGATCGCGGCAATCAGCCCCAGCATTTT; CDR3 protein: CASSQDRGNQPQHF; clone size: many; J gene: TRBJ1-5; D gene: .; V gene: TRBV14
CDR3 DNA: TGTGCCACCAGTGGAGGATACGAGCAGTACTTC; CDR3 protein: CATSGGYEQYF; clone size: .; J gene: TRBJ2-7; D gene: .; V gene: TRBV24-1
CDR3 DNA: TGTGCCAGCAGCAACGGGGCTGCGGGACGAACCGGGGAGCTGTTTTTT; CDR3 protein: CASSNGAAGRTGELFF; clone size: many; J gene: TRBJ2-2; D gene: .; V gene: TRBV7-9
CDR3 DNA: TGTGCCAGCAGTGCAGGGGGGCCGGGGGGTTCACCCCTCCACTTT; CDR3 protein: CASSAGGPGGSPLHF; clone size: many; J gene: TRBJ1-6; D gene: TRBD1; V gene: TRBV28
CDR3 DNA: TGTGCCAGCAGCTCTCCCTATATAATCACCGGGGAGCTGTTTTTT; CDR3 protein: CASSSPYIITGELFF; clone size: few; J gene: TRBJ2-2; D gene: .; V gene: TRBV7-2
CDR3 DNA: TGTGCCAGCAGTTTAAAAAGACAGGGCTACGAGCAGTACTTC; CDR3 protein: CASSLKRQGYEQYF; clone size: many; J gene: TRBJ2-7; D gene: TRBD1; V gene: TRBV12-3/TRBV12-4
CDR3 DNA: TGTGCCAGCAGGCCCGGGACACCAAACACCGGGGAGCTGTTTTTT; CDR3 protein: CASRPGTPNTGELFF; clone size: few; J gene: TRBJ2-2; D gene: .; V gene: TRBV11-2
CDR3 DNA: TGTGCCAGCAGTGAAGCGCTTCGCGGGGAAGGCTACACCTTC; CDR3 protein: CASSEALRGEGYTF; clone size: many; J gene: TRBJ1-2; D gene: .; V gene: TRBV2
CDR3 DNA: TGTGCCAGCAGCCTGTCGCGTTGGGCGGACGGGAAATTGAACACTGAAGCTTTCTTT; CDR3 protein: CASSLSRWADGKLNTEAFF; clone size: few; J gene: TRBJ1-1; D gene: .; V gene: TRBV28
CDR3 DNA: TGCGCCAGTATCAGTAGCGGGTGGTACAATGAGCAGTTCTTC; CDR3 protein: CASISSGWYNEQFF; clone size: many; J gene: TRBJ2-1; D gene: TRBD2; V gene: TRBV10-2
CDR3 DNA: TGTGCCAGCAGTTTAGCGAGTACTATCTACGAGCAGTACTTC; CDR3 protein: CASSLASTIYEQYF; clone size: many; J gene: TRBJ2-7; D gene: .; V gene: TRBV12-3/TRBV12-4
CDR3 DNA: TGTGCCACCAGCAGAGATAACGGATTCTATGGCTACACCTTC; CDR3 protein: CATSRDNGFYGYTF; clone size: few; J gene: TRBJ1-2; D gene: .; V gene: TRBV15
CDR3 DNA: TGTGCCATCAGTGGGACAGGGGCCAATCAGCCCCAGCATTTT; CDR3 protein: CAISGTGANQPQHF; clone size: .; J gene: TRBJ1-5; D gene: TRBD1; V gene: TRBV10-3
CDR3 DNA: TGTGCCAGCAGCTTATTCGACACCGGGGAGCTCCGTGGAAACACCATATATTTT; CDR3 protein: CASSLFDTGELRGNTIYF; clone size: many; J gene: TRBJ1-3; D gene: .; V gene: TRBV7-9
CDR3 DNA: TGTGCCAGCAGTTTCGGGCCTGGACTAGTCTATCGATTTCGGGAGACCCAGTACTTC; CDR3 protein: CASSFGPGLVYRFRETQYF; clone size: many; J gene: TRBJ2-5; D gene: TRBD2; V gene: TRBV12-3/TRBV12-4
CDR3 DNA: TGTGCCAGCAGCGTAACTGGGGCACGGGGGGACACCGGGGAGCTGTTTTTT; CDR3 protein: CASSVTGARGDTGELFF; clone size: many; J gene: TRBJ2-2; D gene: TRBD2; V gene: TRBV9
CDR3 DNA: TGTGCCAGCAGCAATGGGCCGGGCTACACCTTC; CDR3 protein: CASSNGPGYTF; clone size: .; J gene: TRBJ1-2; D gene: .; V gene: TRBV11-2
CDR3 DNA: TGTGCCAGCAACGCGGGGGACCAGGATACGCAGTATTTT; CDR3 protein: CASNAGDQDTQYF; clone size: many; J gene: TRBJ2-3; D gene: TRBD2; V gene: TRBV28
CDR3 DNA: TGTGCCAGCAGTCCTCGTATCGGGAAGGGGAACACTGAAGCTTTCTTT; CDR3 protein: CASSPRIGKGNTEAFF; clone size: many; J gene: TRBJ1-1; D gene: .; V gene: TRBV27
CDR3 DNA: TGTGCCAGCAGCGAACTAGCGGGAGTCTCGGGGACCCAGTACTTC; CDR3 protein: CASSELAGVSGTQYF; clone size: many; J gene: TRBJ2-5; D gene: TRBD2; V gene: TRBV12-3/TRBV12-4
CDR3 DNA: TGTGCCAGCAGTTTACTTCCAGGGGGCAACGAGCAGTACTTC; CDR3 protein: CASSLLPGGNEQYF; clone size: many; J gene: TRBJ2-7; D gene: TRBD1; V gene: TRBV27
CDR3 DNA: TGTGCCAGTGGACTAGCGGGAGGGCCTCCCCTCGAGCAGTACTTC; CDR3 protein: CASGLAGGPPLEQYF; clone size: many; J gene: TRBJ2-7; D gene: TRBD2; V gene: TRBV2
CDR3 DNA: TGTGCCACCAGCAGGGATAGCGGGAGGCGGGGCACAGATACGCAGTATTTT; CDR3 protein: CATSRDSGRRGTDTQYF; clone size: few; J gene: TRBJ2-3; D gene: TRBD2; V gene: TRBV15
CDR3 DNA: TGTGCCAGCAGCGATGACAGGGGGGTGCAGTACTTC; CDR3 protein: CASSDDRGVQYF; clone size: .; J gene: TRBJ2-7; D gene: TRBD1; V gene: TRBV11-2
CDR3 DNA: TGTGCCAGCAGCTTAGTCGGGGGATCAGATACGCAGTATTTT; CDR3 protein: CASSLVGGSDTQYF; clone size: many; J gene: TRBJ2-3; D gene: .; V gene: TRBV11-3
CDR3 DNA: TGTGCCTGGACGAAAACAGGGGTTAATGAAAAACTGTTTTTT; CDR3 protein: CAWTKTGVNEKLFF; clone size: many; J gene: TRBJ1-4; D gene: TRBD1; V gene: TRBV30
CDR3 DNA: TGTGCCACCTCCTCCCGGGCCGGGGAGGGGACCGGGGAGCTGTTTTTT; CDR3 protein: CATSSRAGEGTGELFF; clone size: many; J gene: TRBJ2-2; D gene: TRBD2; V gene: TRBV10-3
CDR3 DNA: TGTGCCAGCTCACAGGGACTCGGGACTGAAGCTTTCTTT; CDR3 protein: CASSQGLGTEAFF; clone size: many; J gene: TRBJ1-1; D gene: .; V gene: TRBV18
CDR3 DNA: TGTGCCAGTGAACAGGGAAGCTCCTACGAGCAGTACTTC; CDR3 protein: CASEQGSSYEQYF; clone size: many; J gene: TRBJ2-7; D gene: .; V gene: TRBV7-9
CDR3 DNA: TGTGCCAGCAGTCGAGGGAGTTTGCGGGGGGGGGCCTACAATGAGCAGTTCTTC; CDR3 protein: CASSRGSLRGGAYNEQFF; clone size: .; J gene: TRBJ2-1; D gene: TRBD2; V gene: TRBV6-1
CDR3 DNA: TGTGCCTGGACCGCGACTTCAGGGGCGGGCTATGGCTACACCTTC; CDR3 protein: CAWTATSGAGYGYTF; clone size: many; J gene: TRBJ1-2; D gene: .; V gene: TRBV30
CDR3 DNA: TGCAGTGCTAGAGATAGCGGGAGGGGGCAAGAGACCCAGTACTTC; CDR3 protein: CSARDSGRGQETQYF; clone size: many; J gene: TRBJ2-5; D gene: TRBD2; V gene: TRBV20-1
CDR3 DNA: TGTGCCAGCAGCCCCAGGGCCACTAATGAAAAACTGTTTTTT; CDR3 protein: CASSPRATNEKLFF; clone size: many; J gene: TRBJ1-4; D gene: .; V gene: TRBV7-8
CDR3 DNA: TGTGCCAGCAGCGCGCAAACTAGCGGCCCCCTCACAGATACGCAGTATTTT; CDR3 protein: CASSAQTSGPLTDTQYF; clone size: many; J gene: TRBJ2-3; D gene: TRBD2; V gene: TRBV9
CDR3 DNA: TGTGCCAGCAGTTTAGAATTAACACTCCTGAACACTGAAGCTTTCTTT; CDR3 protein: CASSLELTLLNTEAFF; clone size: many; J gene: TRBJ1-1; D gene: .; V gene: TRBV12-3/TRBV12-4